The T cell receptor (beta chain) under discussion was sequenced for a study of technical replicates of blood from several donors. CDR1 and CDR2 from the germline V gene are SGDLS and YYNGEE. This CDR3 comprises 15 residues. V lost 7 bases to trimming and J lost 0 bases, with 14 bases between them. The protocol was immunoSEQ multiplex PCR, while the TCRdb copy is restricted to in-frame clones and leaves out a portion. This sample carries roughly 65,000 clones, around 90% of them seen once, and the ten largest clones take 4.6%. The chain combines TRBV9 with TRBJ2-1; weak D call: TRBD2 (6 bases). The clonotype was recovered from a human donor in good health. Some clones in this sample may be carry-over from other donors' samples. Material: PBMCs. The CDR3 DNA reads as TGTGCCAGCGGGCCAAACGGGGGCTCCTACAATGAGCAGTTCTTC. Translated, it gives CASGPNGGSYNEQFF.